Below, 13 T cell receptor beta chains from the same sample are listed, as sequenced in a study of response to subunit inactivated influenza vaccine (dated by TCRdb to the late 2010s). Library preparation was by RT-PCR. Instrument used: Illumina HiSeq 2500. The public reads were quality trimmed at Q25 with fastp and then assembled into clones with MiXCR by TCRdb, keeping productive beta chains. Rows with a matching CDR3 protein are joined into one entry that keeps the most common DNA and genes. This sample gives under 750,000 distinct CDR3 sequences in total; about 12% of them show up just once. The ten largest clones capture 10% of the sample. Sequences were derived from PBMCs from blood, sampled on the day of vaccination. These TCRs come from a man between 45 and 60 years old who received an inactivated influenza vaccine. Donor details come from another sample of the same person, matched by shared clones.

This clonotype was counted a few times. The chain joins TRBV20-1 to TRBJ1-6; D is perhaps TRBD1 (5 bases). Germline V gives CDR1 DFQATT, CDR2 SNEGSKA (reference sequence). The V end lost 4 bases, the J end lost 10 bases, and 14 bases lay between the germline ends. This CDR3 has 13 residues. DNA for the CDR3: TGCAGTGCTACAGGGCGAAGTGGATCACCCCTCCACTTT. It encodes CSATGRSGSPLHF.

This clonotype appeared a few times. The genes are TRBV25-1 and TRBJ2-2; 8 bases align to TRBD2. Per germline, CDR1 MGHDK and CDR2 SYGVNS. This CDR3 spans 15 amino acids. The V segment lost 4 bases and the J segment 1 base; nucleotides outside the gene matches: 2. The CDR3 spells CASSGLAGNTGELFF. For the CDR3, the DNA is TGTGCCAGCAGTGGGCTAGCGGGGAACACCGGGGAGCTGTTTTTT.

This clonotype was observed a handful of times. V gene TRBV7-8 combines with J gene TRBJ2-7; D remains unclear. V was cut by 1 base and J by 4 bases, with 14 bases left in between. The germline CDR1 and CDR2 sequences are SGHVS and FQNEAQ. CDR3 length: 15 amino acids. As DNA, the CDR3 is TGTGCCAGCAGCTTAGTCGAGGCCGCTACATACGAGCAGTACTTC. Its protein product is CASSLVEAATYEQYF. Based on the CDR3 plus reference TRBV7-8 and TRBJ2-7, the full variable domain is GAGVSQSPRYKVAKRGQDVALRCDPISGHVSLFWYQQALGQGPEFLTYFQNEAQLDKSGLPSDRFFAERPEGSVSTLKIQRTQQEDSAVYLCASSLVEAATYEQYFGPGTRLTVT.

This clonotype appeared many times. This chain links TRBV12-3 or TRBV12-4 with TRBJ1-2; 8 bases line up with TRBD1. Losses at the gene ends were 6 bases for V and 7 bases for J; bases not matched to a gene: 4. The CDR3 contains 12 residues. The chain's CDR3 is CASRTGVRGYTF. The CDR3 DNA sequence: TGTGCCAGCAGGACAGGGGTCCGTGGCTACACCTTC.

The chain combines TRBV28 with TRBJ2-2; 9 nucleotides line up with TRBD1. Germline loops: CDR1 MDHEN, CDR2 SYDVKM. Trimming cost V 6 bases and J 6 bases; bases outside gene matches: 5. The CDR3 has 14 residues. The CDR3 sequence: CASSTGGVPGELFF. DNA of the CDR3: TGTGCCAGCAGCACAGGGGGCGTCCCCGGGGAGCTGTTTTTT.

This clonotype has ten or more counts. The chain employs TRBV9 and TRBJ2-2, with 9 bases fitting TRBD2. The CDR3 spans 15 residues. Germline V CDR1 and CDR2: SGDLS, YYNGEE. Trimming at V came to 5 bases and at J to 6 bases, leaving 8 bases not matched to a gene. In DNA form, the CDR3 reads TGTGCCAGCAGTACAGCGGGAGGCGGTTCCGGGGAGCTGTTTTTT. It specifies CASSTAGGGSGELFF.

The chain couples TRBV5-1 to TRBJ2-3; tentatively, D is TRBD1 (6 bases). CDR3 length equals 14 residues. Germline V gene sequence: CDR1 SGHRS, CDR2 YFSETQ. V lost 4 bases and J lost 2, with 11 bases in between. This CDR3 is CASSQDRTTDTQYF. As DNA, the CDR3 is TGCGCCAGCAGCCAAGACAGGACCACAGATACGCAGTATTTT.

The V call is TRBV24-1, the J call TRBJ2-3; D is perhaps TRBD2 (5 bases). There are 16 residues in the CDR3. V gave up 4 bases and J gave up 1 base, with 14 bases separating them. Germline values: CDR1 KGHDR, CDR2 SFDVKD. The CDR3 here is CATSEPGERGTDTQYF. The CDR3 coding sequence is TGTGCCACCAGTGAGCCTGGGGAGAGGGGCACAGATACGCAGTATTTT.

Concerning this clonotype itself: Relative to the germline gene, one junction end is altered; a read error may explain this. V gene TRBV20-1 combines with J gene TRBJ2-1, with 10 bases identical to TRBD1. This CDR3 has 17 residues. Germline CDR1 is DFQATT and CDR2 is SNEGSKA (reference sequence). CDR3 loop: CCARVLAGQGGYNEQFF. The CDR3, as DNA: TGCTGTGCTAGAGTCTTAGCCGGACAGGGGGGCTACAATGAGCAGTTCTTC.

The chain is built from TRBV3-1 and TRBJ2-7; D possibly corresponds to TRBD2 (5 bases). The CDR3 loop spans 13 amino acids. V was cut by 3 bases and J by 5 bases, with 11 bases left in between. Germline loops: CDR1 LGHDT, CDR2 YNNKEL (reference sequence). CDR3 in amino acids: CASSHEGRHEQYF. Written as DNA, the CDR3 is TGTGCCAGCAGCCATGAGGGCCGCCACGAGCAGTACTTC.

Ten or more counts support this clonotype. The CDR3 coding sequence is TGTGCCAGCAGTTTAGCGGACAGGGTTACTGAAGCTTTCTTT. It translates to CASSLADRVTEAFF. This chain joins TRBV12-3 or TRBV12-4 and TRBJ1-1, with 8 positions matching TRBD1. The V segment lost 0 bases and the J segment 5 bases; nucleotides outside the gene matches: 2. The CDR3 has 14 residues.

This clonotype was found a few times. This rearrangement joins TRBV12-3 or TRBV12-4 to TRBJ2-7, with 11 bases fitting TRBD2. Unmatched junction bases numbered 8, after V lost 3 bases and J lost 7 bases. The CDR3 loop spans 15 amino acids. The CDR3 is CASSFTGTSGEEQYF. CDR3 bases: TGTGCCAGCAGTTTCACCGGGACTAGCGGTGAAGAGCAGTACTTC.

This chain uses TRBV10-3 with TRBJ1-5; the match to TRBD1 covers 7 bases. CDR1 and CDR2 from the germline V gene are ENHRY and SYGVKD. J was trimmed by 1 base and V by 10 bases; bases with no gene match: 10. CDR3 size: 15 residues. CDR3 DNA sequence: TGTGCCACCCATTCAACAGGGGCCAGCAATCAGCCCCAGCATTTT. It yields the protein CATHSTGASNQPQHF.